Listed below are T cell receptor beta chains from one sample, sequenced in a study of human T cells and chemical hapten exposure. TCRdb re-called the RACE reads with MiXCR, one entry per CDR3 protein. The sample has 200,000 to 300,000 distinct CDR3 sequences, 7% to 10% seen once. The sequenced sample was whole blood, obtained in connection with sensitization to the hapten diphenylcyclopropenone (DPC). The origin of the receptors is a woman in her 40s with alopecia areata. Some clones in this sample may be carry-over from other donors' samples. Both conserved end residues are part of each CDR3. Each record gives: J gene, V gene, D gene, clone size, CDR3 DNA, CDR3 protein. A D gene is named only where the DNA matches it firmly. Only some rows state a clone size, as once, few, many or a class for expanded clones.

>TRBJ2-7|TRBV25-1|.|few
TGTGCCAGCAGTGAGGGACGGCGCCACGAGCAGTACTTC
CASSEGRRHEQYF
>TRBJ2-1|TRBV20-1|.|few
TGCAGTGCTAGAGCCCCGTCTGGCAATGAGCAGTTCTTC
CSARAPSGNEQFF
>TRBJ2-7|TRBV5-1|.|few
TGCGCCAGCAGCCCGTACGTCTCCTACGAGCAGTACTTC
CASSPYVSYEQYF
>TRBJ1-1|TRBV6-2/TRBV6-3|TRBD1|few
TGTGCCAGCAGTTCCGGGACAGGGTCGGCGAGCACTGAAGCTTTCTTT
CASSSGTGSASTEAFF
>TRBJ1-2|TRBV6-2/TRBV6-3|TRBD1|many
TGTGCCAGCAGTTATGGGACAGGAACTAACTATGGCTACACCTTC
CASSYGTGTNYGYTF
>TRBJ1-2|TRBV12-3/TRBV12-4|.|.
TGTGCCAGCAGTCCCAACTCCATTCTGGGTAGGGATGGCTACACCTTC
CASSPNSILGRDGYTF
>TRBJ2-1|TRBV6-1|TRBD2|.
TGTGCCAGCACCCCAGGGACTAGCGCATACGATGAGCAGTTCTTC
CASTPGTSAYDEQFF
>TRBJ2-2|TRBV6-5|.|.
TGTGCCAGCATTGGGGGAAAGGGCCCCGGGGAGCTGTTTTTT
CASIGGKGPGELFF
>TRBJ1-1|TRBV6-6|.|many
TGTGCCAGCAGTTACCCTACAGCAATGAACACTGAAGCTTTCTTT
CASSYPTAMNTEAFF
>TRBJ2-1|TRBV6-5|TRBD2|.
TGTGCCAGCAGTTCCCCTACTAGCGGGAGGAGGAATGAGCAGTTCTTC
CASSSPTSGRRNEQFF